This T cell receptor (beta chain) was found in a study of control samples from healthy donors and cancer patients. This table comes from immunoSEQ multiplex PCR, and its TCRdb copy is limited to in-frame clones, with some not included. This table holds about 51,000 clones, about nine tenths found once. The CDR3 runs to 17 residues. Germline CDR1 is LGHNA and CDR2 is YSLEER. Between the trimmed V and J ends, which lost 0 bases and 0 bases, there was a span of 15 bases. What was sequenced was PBMCs. The V and J genes are TRBV4-3 and TRBJ2-7; D uncertain. This TCR was recovered from a man in his forties or fifties with head and neck cancer. The CDR3 reads CASSQDMEMPFSYEQYF. The CDR3 region has the DNA TGCGCCAGCAGCCAAGATATGGAGATGCCCTTCTCCTACGAGCAGTACTTC.